The 5 T cell receptor beta chains below all came from one sample that was sequenced in a study of blood T cell repertoires in COVID-19. The table came from immunoSEQ multiplex PCR; TCRdb's copy has only in-frame clones and leaves some out. The data show just over 250,000 clones, approximately 92% seen once. The sequenced sample consisted of peripheral blood. All receptors derive from a person under 30 with COVID-19, enrolled during active disease.

The table lists this clone with a count of one. V is TRBV7-2 and J is TRBJ2-3; a weak D match, TRBD2 (5 bases). The CDR3 consists of 15 residues. Trimming took off 6 bases at V and 6 bases at J, with 19 bases between the two ends. Germline lookup yields CDR1 SGHTA and CDR2 FQGNSA. The CDR3 DNA sequence: TGTGCCAGCAGTGTAACGAGGGCGTGGGAGGATACGCAGTATTTT. It yields the protein CASSVTRAWEDTQYF. Full variable domain (missing parts from reference TRBV7-2 and TRBJ2-3): GAGVSQSPSNKVTEKGKDVELRCDPISGHTALYWYRQSLGQGLEFLIYFQGNSAPDKSGLPSDRFSAERTGGSVSTLTIQRTQQEDSAVYLCASSVTRAWEDTQYFGPGTRLTVL.

Regarding this clone: At the DNA level, this CDR3 is encoded by other sequences in the same sample as well. This chain joins TRBV7-3 and TRBJ2-2; D is unclear. Germline V lookup: CDR1 SGHTA, CDR2 FQGTGA. V was cut by 3 bases and J by 0 bases, with 8 bases left in between. CDR3 length: 15 amino acids. Here the CDR3 reads CASSLGRTNTGELFF. CDR3 nucleotides: TGTGCCAGCAGCTTGGGCAGAACGAACACCGGGGAGCTGTTTTTT.

CDR3 amino acids: CASRPGIGEQYF. The CDR3 nucleotides are TGTGCCAGCAGGCCTGGTATCGGCGAGCAGTACTTC. This chain joins TRBV27 and TRBJ2-7; D not certain. Germline assignment: CDR1 MNHEY and CDR2 SMNVEV (reference sequence). Trimming removed 6 bases at V and 6 bases at J, with 12 bases between. This CDR3 contains 12 residues.

V usage is TRBV2 and J usage is TRBJ2-1, with TRBD1 as a possible D gene (6 bases). Germline V lookup: CDR1 SNHLY, CDR2 FYNNEI. CDR3 size: 16 residues. Trimming removed 1 base at V and 8 bases at J, with 18 bases between. CDR3 nucleotide sequence: TGTGCCAGCAGTGAAGGGGGGCAGATTAGCATCTATGAGCAGTTCTTC. Protein product: CASSEGGQISIYEQFF. The variable domain in full, completed from reference TRBV2 and TRBJ2-1, reads EPEVTQTPSHQVTQMGQEVILRCVPISNHLYFYWYRQILGQKVEFLVSFYNNEISEKSEIFDDQFSVERPDGSNFTLKIRSTKLEDSAMYFCASSEGGQISIYEQFFGPGTRLTVL.

The chain links TRBV25-1 to TRBJ1-1; 7 bases line up with TRBD1. V shed 4 bases and J 5 bases; nucleotides not matched to a gene: 4. The CDR3 is 13 amino acids. Germline-derived CDR1 and CDR2 are MGHDK and SYGVNS. The CDR3 protein is CASSGGGATEAFF. The DNA for the CDR3 is TGTGCCAGCAGTGGAGGGGGCGCGACTGAAGCTTTCTTT.